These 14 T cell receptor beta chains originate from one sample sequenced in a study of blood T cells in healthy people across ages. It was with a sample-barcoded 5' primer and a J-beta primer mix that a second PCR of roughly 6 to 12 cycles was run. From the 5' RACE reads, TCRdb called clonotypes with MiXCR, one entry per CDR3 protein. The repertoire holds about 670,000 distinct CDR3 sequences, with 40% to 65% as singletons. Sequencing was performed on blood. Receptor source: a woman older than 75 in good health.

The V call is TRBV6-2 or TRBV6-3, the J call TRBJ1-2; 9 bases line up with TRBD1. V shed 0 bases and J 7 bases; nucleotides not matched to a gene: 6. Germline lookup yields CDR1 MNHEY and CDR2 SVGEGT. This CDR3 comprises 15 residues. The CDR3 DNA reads TGTGCCAGCAGTTACTCCGGGACAGGGAACGGTGGCTACACCTTC. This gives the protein CASSYSGTGNGGYTF.

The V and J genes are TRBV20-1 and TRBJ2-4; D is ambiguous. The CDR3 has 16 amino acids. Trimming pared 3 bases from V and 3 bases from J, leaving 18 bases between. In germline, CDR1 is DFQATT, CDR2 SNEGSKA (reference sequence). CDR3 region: CSASPSLDRVKNIQYF. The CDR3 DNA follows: TGCAGTGCTAGCCCGTCGCTCGACCGTGTCAAAAACATTCAGTACTTC.

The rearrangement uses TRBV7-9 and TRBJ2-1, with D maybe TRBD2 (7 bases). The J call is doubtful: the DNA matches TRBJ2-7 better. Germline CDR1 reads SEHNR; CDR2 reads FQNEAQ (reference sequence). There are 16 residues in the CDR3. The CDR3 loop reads CASSLGAGALNNEQYF. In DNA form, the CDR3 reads TGTGCCAGCAGCTTAGGCGCGGGGGCTCTGAACAATGAGCAGTACTTC.

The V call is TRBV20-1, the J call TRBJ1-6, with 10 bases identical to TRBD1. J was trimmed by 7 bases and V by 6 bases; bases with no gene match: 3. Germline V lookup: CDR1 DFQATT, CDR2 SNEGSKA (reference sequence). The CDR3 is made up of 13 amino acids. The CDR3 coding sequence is TGCAGTGCAAAGGGACAGGGGAATTCACCCCTCCACTTT. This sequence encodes CSAKGQGNSPLHF.

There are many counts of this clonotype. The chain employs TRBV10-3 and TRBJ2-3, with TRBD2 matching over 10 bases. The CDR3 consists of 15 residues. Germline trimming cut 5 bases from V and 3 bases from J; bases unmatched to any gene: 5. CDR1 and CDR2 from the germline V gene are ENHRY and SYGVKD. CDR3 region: CAISPGLATTDTQYF. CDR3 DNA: TGTGCCATCAGTCCGGGACTAGCGACGACAGATACGCAGTATTTT.

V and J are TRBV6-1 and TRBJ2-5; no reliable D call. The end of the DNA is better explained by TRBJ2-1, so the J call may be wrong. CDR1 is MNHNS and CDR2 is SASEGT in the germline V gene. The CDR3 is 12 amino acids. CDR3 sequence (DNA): TGTGCCAGCAGGAGCTGGAAAGAGACCCAGTTCTTC. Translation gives CASRSWKETQFF.

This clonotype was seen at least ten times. DNA of the CDR3: TGCAGCGTGACCCAGGGGGCAGCCACCTCTGAGCAGTACTTC. It encodes CSVTQGAATSEQYF. This rearrangement joins TRBV29-1 to TRBJ2-7; 8 nucleotides line up with TRBD1. The CDR3 sequence is 14 residues long. Unmatched junction bases numbered 14, after V lost 6 bases and J lost 7 bases. Germline V gene data show CDR1 as SQVTM and CDR2 as ANQGSEA.

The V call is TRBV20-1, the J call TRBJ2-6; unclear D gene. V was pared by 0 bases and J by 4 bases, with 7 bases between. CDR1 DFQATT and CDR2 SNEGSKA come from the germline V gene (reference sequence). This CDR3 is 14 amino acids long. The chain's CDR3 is CSARETTGANVLTF. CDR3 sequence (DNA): TGCAGTGCTAGAGAAACGACAGGGGCCAACGTCCTGACTTTC.

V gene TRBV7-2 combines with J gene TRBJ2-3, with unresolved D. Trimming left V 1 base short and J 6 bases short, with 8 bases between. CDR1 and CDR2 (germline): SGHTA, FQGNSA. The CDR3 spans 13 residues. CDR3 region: CASSLEGWDTQYF. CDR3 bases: TGTGCCAGCAGCTTAGAGGGTTGGGATACGCAGTATTTT.

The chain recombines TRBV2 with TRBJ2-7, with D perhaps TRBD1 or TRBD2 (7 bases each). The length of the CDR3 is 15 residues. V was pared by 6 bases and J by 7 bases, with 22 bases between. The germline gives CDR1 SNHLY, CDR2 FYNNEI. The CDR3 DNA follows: TGTGCCAGCAGCCCAGGGGGACTACCCGGCAATGAGCAGTACTTC. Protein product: CASSPGGLPGNEQYF.

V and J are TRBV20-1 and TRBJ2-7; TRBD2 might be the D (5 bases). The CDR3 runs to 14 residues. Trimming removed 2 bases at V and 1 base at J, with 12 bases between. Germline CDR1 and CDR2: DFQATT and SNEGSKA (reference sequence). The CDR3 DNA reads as TGCAGTGCTAGACGTCGGCTAGCTTCCTACGAGCAGTACTTC. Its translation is CSARRRLASYEQYF.

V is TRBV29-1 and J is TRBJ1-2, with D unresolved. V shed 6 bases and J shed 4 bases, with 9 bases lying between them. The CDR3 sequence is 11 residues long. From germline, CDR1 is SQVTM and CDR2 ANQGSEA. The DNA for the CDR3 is TGCAGCGTCGGGGTAGCCTATGGCTACACCTTC. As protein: CSVGVAYGYTF.

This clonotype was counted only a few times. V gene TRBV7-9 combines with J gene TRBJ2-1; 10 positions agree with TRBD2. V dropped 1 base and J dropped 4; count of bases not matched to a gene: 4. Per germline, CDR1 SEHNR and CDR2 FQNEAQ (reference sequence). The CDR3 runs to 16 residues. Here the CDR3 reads CASSLVGTSDYNEQFF. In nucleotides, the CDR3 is TGTGCCAGCAGCTTAGTTGGGACTAGCGATTACAATGAGCAGTTCTTC.

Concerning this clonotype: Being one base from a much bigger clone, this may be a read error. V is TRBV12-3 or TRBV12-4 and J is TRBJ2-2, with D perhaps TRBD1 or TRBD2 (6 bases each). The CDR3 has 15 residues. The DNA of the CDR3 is TGTGCCGGCAGTTTCTCTGGGGGGCCGTTCGGGGAGCTGTTTTTT. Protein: CAGSFSGGPFGELFF.